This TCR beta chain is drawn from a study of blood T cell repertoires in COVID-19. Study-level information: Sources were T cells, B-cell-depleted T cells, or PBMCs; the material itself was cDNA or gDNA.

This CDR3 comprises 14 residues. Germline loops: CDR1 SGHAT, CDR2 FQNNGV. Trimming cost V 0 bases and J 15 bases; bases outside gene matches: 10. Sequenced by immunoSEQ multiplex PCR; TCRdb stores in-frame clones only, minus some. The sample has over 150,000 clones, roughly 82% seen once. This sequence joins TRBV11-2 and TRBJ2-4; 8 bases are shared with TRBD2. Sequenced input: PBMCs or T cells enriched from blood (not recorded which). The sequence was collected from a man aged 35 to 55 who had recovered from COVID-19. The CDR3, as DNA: TGTGCCAGCAGCTTAGATCCGGGAGTAGCGGGATTGTACTTC. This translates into CASSLDPGVAGLYF.